This T cell receptor (beta chain) was captured by sequencing in a study of OX40 agonist ivuxolimab in advanced cancers. The overall study: Ivuxolimab, an agonistic anti-OX40 (CD134) antibody, was given to patients.

This clone was counted a single time. The length of the CDR3 is 11 residues. The germline V gene has CDR1 MGHRA and CDR2 YSYEKL. V was pared by 5 bases and J by 11 bases, with 11 bases between. The protocol was immunoSEQ multiplex PCR, while the TCRdb copy is restricted to in-frame clones and leaves out a portion. The sample records about 40,000 clones, around four fifths being singletons. Specimen: CD4+ or CD8+ T cells sorted from blood, collected in a trial of the OX40 agonist ivuxolimab. This receptor was identified in an adult with an advanced solid tumor such as melanoma, head and neck, liver or kidney cancer. The chain uses TRBV4-1 and TRBJ2-3; no definite D call. The CDR3 spells CASSFNDGQYF. Written as DNA, the CDR3 is TGCGCCAGCAGCTTTAATGATGGGCAGTATTTT.